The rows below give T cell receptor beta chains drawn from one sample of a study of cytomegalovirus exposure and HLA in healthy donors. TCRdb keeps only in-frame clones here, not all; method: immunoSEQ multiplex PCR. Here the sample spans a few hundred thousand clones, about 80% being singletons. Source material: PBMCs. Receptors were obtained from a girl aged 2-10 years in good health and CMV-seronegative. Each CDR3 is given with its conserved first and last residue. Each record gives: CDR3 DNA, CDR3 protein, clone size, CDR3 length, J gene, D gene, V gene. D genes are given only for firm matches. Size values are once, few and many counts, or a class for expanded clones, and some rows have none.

TGTGCCAGCAGGAGTTTCGGACAGGGGGGCCACGAGCAGTACTTC CASRSFGQGGHEQYF - 15 TRBJ2-7 TRBD1 TRBV5-4
TGTGCCAGCAGTTTACAAAATAACTATGGCTACACCTTC CASSLQNNYGYTF - 13 TRBJ1-2 - TRBV28
TGTGCCAGTAGTATCAGGACTCGAGAGACCCAGTACTTC CASSIRTRETQYF - 13 TRBJ2-5 - TRBV19
TGTGCCAGCAGCCGCGGGGAAAAACTGTTTTTT CASSRGEKLFF - 11 TRBJ1-4 - TRBV5-8
TGTGCCAGCAGCTTACAGGGCGAGTTTTACATAAACCGGGAGCTGTTTTTT CASSLQGEFYINRELFF - 17 TRBJ2-2 - TRBV5-5
TGTGCCAGCAGTTCTCTTTTCGATGGCTACACCTTC CASSSLFDGYTF once 12 TRBJ1-2 - TRBV27
TGTGCCAGCAGCCAAGACAGGGGCAGGACAGATACGCAGTATTTT CASSQDRGRTDTQYF once 15 TRBJ2-3 - TRBV4-2
TGTGCCAGCAACTCAGTTGGGGGCAGGGACTATGGCTACACCTTC CASNSVGGRDYGYTF - 15 TRBJ1-2 - TRBV27
TGTGCCAGCAGTTTATTTAAAAATCAGCCCCAGCATTTT CASSLFKNQPQHF - 13 TRBJ1-5 - TRBV27
TGTGCCAGCAAGGAGGGAGGGTCCAATGGCTACACCTTC CASKEGGSNGYTF few 13 TRBJ1-2 - TRBV28
TGTGCCAGCAGTTCTCTATTAGCAGATACGCAGTATTTT CASSSLLADTQYF - 13 TRBJ2-3 - TRBV27
TGTGCCAGCAGCCTGGGACAGGGTGGAGATACGCAGTATTTT CASSLGQGGDTQYF - 14 TRBJ2-3 TRBD1 TRBV4-2
TGTGCCAGCAGCCAATTTGTTCGGGATAGCAATCAGCCCCAGCATTTT CASSQFVRDSNQPQHF - 16 TRBJ1-5 - TRBV4-2
TGTGCCAGTAGCATGGGGGCCGAGCAGTACTTC CASSMGAEQYF - 11 TRBJ2-7 - TRBV19
TGTGCCAGCAGCGTAGAAGGGACAGGGAACGATGAGCAGTTCTTC CASSVEGTGNDEQFF - 15 TRBJ2-1 TRBD1 TRBV9
TGTGCCAGCTCACCAGTACAGGGACCTGACTATGGCTACACCTTC CASSPVQGPDYGYTF - 15 TRBJ1-2 - TRBV18
TGCGCCAGCACGGCCGGGACAATCTCCTACGAGCAGTACTTC CASTAGTISYEQYF - 14 TRBJ2-7 - TRBV5-1
TGTGCCAGCAGTTATCCCGGGGTATCTGGAAACACCATATATTTT CASSYPGVSGNTIYF - 15 TRBJ1-3 - TRBV28
TGCGCCAGCAGCCAAGAACCCGCTCTCCGAGGAAAACTGTTTTTT CASSQEPALRGKLFF once 15 TRBJ1-4 - TRBV4-1
TGTGCCAAACTAGCCAAAAACATTCAGTACTTC CAKLAKNIQYF - 11 TRBJ2-4 - TRBV27
TGTGCCTGGAGTCTAGTTAGTTATAATTCACCCCTCCACTTT CAWSLVSYNSPLHF - 14 TRBJ1-6 - TRBV30
TGTGCCAGCAGCCACACCCCATACGAGCAGTACTTC CASSHTPYEQYF - 12 TRBJ2-7 - TRBV7-8
TGCAGCGTTCGTGGGCCGGGGGGGCCTTATAATGAGCAGTTCTTC CSVRGPGGPYNEQFF few 15 TRBJ2-1 TRBD2 TRBV29-1
TGTGCTAGTGGTTTGGTACGGGGTCTCCAAAATTACGAGCAGTACTTC CASGLVRGLQNYEQYF - 16 TRBJ2-7 - TRBV12-5
TGTGCCTGGAGTCGAGGCCAGCCGGGAGAAAAACTGTTTTTT CAWSRGQPGEKLFF - 14 TRBJ1-4 - TRBV30
TGCGCCAGCAGCCAAGAGACGGGCTACGAGCAGTACTTC CASSQETGYEQYF - 13 TRBJ2-7 - TRBV4-1
TGTGCCAGCAGAGCACCCGGGACAGACCGCTTC CASRAPGTDRF - 11 TRBJ2-7 TRBD1 TRBV2
TGTGCCAGCAATAAAGCGGGGGGGACGCAGTATTTT CASNKAGGTQYF - 12 TRBJ2-3 TRBD2 TRBV28
TGTGCCAGCAGCTTCGAGCTCTCTGGCACTGAAGCTTTCTTT CASSFELSGTEAFF - 14 TRBJ1-1 - TRBV7-2